This TCR beta chain was profiled in a study of blood T cell repertoires in COVID-19 (dated by TCRdb to 2018 to 2021). For context, the study as a whole: Samples covering the acute and convalescent phases of COVID-19 were provided by collaborators in the United States, Italy and Spain. The prospective study material was composed of cDNA or gDNA derived from T cells, B-cell-depleted T cells, or PBMCs. Subjects who had been exposed to COVID-19, were actively infected with it, or had recovered from it provided the deeply sampled blood TCRbeta repertoires that made up the dataset. The repertoires were released in a freely available public database meant as a resource for research on the immune response to SARS-CoV-2. Samples came from the ongoing ImmuneRACE study (first 160 participants) plus 1,254 subjects from 6 global collaborators. The sample metadata nearly always contained a de-identified subject ID, COVID-19 status, age in years and sex. Where available, HLA class I and class II types were obtained from metadata supplied by the sample provider rather than from assay-based typing.

TCRbeta CDR3 regions were amplified from genomic DNA using the immunoSEQ Assay, a bias-controlled multiplex PCR. Regarding the original processing steps: Nucleated cell counts per sample were estimated from amplification of reference gene primers within the assay. To quantify the absolute abundance of each unique TCRbeta CDR3 rearrangement, sequence reads were collapsed and filtered. For each sample, productive Simpson clonality was calculated by taking the square root of Simpson's diversity index across productive rearrangements. TCRdb took over this immuneACCESS table, retaining in-frame rearrangements with V and J assigned. Such tables are incomplete; in checked studies, under half of the missing clones stem from an unresolved V gene, and the remainder is unexplained. That table gives V, J and clone size, and the DNA gave D and trimming. Here the sample has about 400,000 clones; roughly 89% occur a single time. Clones ranked in the top ten supply 10% of the sample.

Overall results and qualifications from the work: The amount of clinical and demographic metadata varied by source and participant and was provided uncurated.

Enrolling through a virtual design, the prospective study's participants ranged in age from roughly 18 to 95 years and lived across about two dozen United States geographic areas. Cohort assignment in the prospective study relied on participant-reported clinical history from a screening survey and a study questionnaire. Recovered participants in ImmuneRACE Cohort 3 were defined by two consecutive negative NP/OP PCR tests, clearance by a healthcare professional, or resolution of symptoms. Each participant in the prospective study had whole blood, serum and a nasopharyngeal or oropharyngeal swab collected by mobile phlebotomists. Participants in the prospective study had the option to provide additional blood draws and questionnaires over a roughly 2-month period. Prospective study blood samples were shipped either frozen or at room temperature before DNA extraction. Unmatched junction bases come to 10, with V trimmed by 5 bases and J by 5 bases. Sequences MGHDK (CDR1) and SYGVNS (CDR2) are obtained from the germline V gene. From the cysteine up to the phenylalanine, the CDR3 has a length of 16 residues. Here the CDR3 DNA is all that survives: 48 bases in frame from base 1.

The table lists this clone with a count of one. The target of this receptor is not known. Nothing much larger sits one base from this clone, and base qualities are not available. The source material was PBMCs or T cells enriched from blood (not recorded which). The receptor was derived from a woman in her fifties or sixties who had recovered from COVID-19. The chain is encoded by TRBV25-1 joined to TRBJ1-1; TRBD1 agrees with 11 junctional bases. The bases are TGTGCCAGCAGTCCCCGGGACAGGGGGATGTTTACTGAAGCTTTCTTT. It encodes CASSPRDRGMFTEAFF.